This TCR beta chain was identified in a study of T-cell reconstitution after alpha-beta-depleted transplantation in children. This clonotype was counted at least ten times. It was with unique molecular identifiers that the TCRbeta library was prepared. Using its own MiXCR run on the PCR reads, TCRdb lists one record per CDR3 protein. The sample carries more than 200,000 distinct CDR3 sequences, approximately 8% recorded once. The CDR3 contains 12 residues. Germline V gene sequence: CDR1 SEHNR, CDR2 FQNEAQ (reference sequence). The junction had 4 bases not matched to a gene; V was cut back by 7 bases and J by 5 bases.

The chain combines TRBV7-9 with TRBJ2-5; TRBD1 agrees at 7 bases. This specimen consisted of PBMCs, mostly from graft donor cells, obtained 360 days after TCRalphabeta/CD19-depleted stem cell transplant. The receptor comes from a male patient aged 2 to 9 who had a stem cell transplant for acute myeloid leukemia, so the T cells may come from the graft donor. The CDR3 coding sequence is TGTGCCAGCAAAGGGGGCCCCGAGACCCAGTACTTC. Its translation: CASKGGPETQYF.